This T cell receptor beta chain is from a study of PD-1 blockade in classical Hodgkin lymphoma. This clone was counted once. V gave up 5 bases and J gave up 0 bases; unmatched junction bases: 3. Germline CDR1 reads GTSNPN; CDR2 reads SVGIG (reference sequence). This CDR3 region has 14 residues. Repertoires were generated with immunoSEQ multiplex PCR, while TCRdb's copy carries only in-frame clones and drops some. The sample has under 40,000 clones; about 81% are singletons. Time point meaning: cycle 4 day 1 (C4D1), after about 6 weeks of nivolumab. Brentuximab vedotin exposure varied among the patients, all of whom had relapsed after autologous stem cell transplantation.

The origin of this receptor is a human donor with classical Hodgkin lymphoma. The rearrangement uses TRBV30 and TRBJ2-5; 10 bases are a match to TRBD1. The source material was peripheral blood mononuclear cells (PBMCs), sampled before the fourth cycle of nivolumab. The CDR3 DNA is TGTGCCTGGGTGGGACAGGGGTACCAAGAGACCCAGTACTTC. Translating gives CAWVGQGYQETQYF. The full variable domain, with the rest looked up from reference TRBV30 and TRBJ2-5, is SQTIHQWPATLVQPVGSPLSLECTVEGTSNPNLYWYRQAAGRGLQLLFYSVGIGQISSEVPQNLSASRPQDRQFILSSKKLLLSDSGFYLCAWVGQGYQETQYFGPGTRLLVL.